This T cell receptor (beta chain) was sequenced during a study of persistence of HIV-infected CD4 T cells. Points from the study as a whole: Bulk TCR data could not be restricted to HIV-1-infected CMV-responding cells. Proviral oligoclonality tracked with TCR oligoclonality within the same sorted cells. Antigen-responding cells were enriched for degenerate expanded CDR3beta sequences.

Concerning this clone itself: No antigen is known for it.

Cells were stimulated with overlapping HIV-1 Gag 15-mer peptides. CD40L/CD69 double-negative CD45RO-high memory CD4+ T cells were collected. Sequencing used immunoSEQ version 4 in survey mode. Here immunoSEQ multiplex PCR was the method, and the copy in TCRdb shows in-frame clones only, minus some. The sample contains approximately 36,000 clones, under 90% of which appear only once. This CDR3 is 16 amino acids long. The V segment lost 4 bases and the J segment 10 bases; nucleotides outside the gene matches: 14. Germline V lookup: CDR1 SGHNT, CDR2 YYREEE (reference sequence). V is TRBV5-4 and J is TRBJ1-6; 7 nucleotides match TRBD1. The receptor was isolated from an adult with HIV. The donor label of this sample is uncertain. Source: cultured CD4+ T cells from PBMCs, taken from a patient who received antiretroviral therapy. The CDR3, as DNA: TGTGCCAGCAGCCTGGGATCTTCTCGGGACAGATCACCCCTCCACTTT. Its protein product is CASSLGSSRDRSPLHF. The whole variable domain, filled in from reference TRBV5-4 and TRBJ1-6, reads ETGVTQSPTHLIKTRGQQVTLRCSSQSGHNTVSWYQQALGQGPQFIFQYYREEENGRGNFPPRFSGLQFPNYSSELNVNALELDDSALYLCASSLGSSRDRSPLHFGNGTRLTVT.